Here is one T cell receptor (beta chain) with its context. The data were produced by immunoSEQ multiplex PCR, yet TCRdb's version contains in-frame clones alone and is incomplete. The table has some 97,000 clones, around four fifths seen once. Trimming took off 3 bases at V and 5 bases at J, with 22 bases between the two ends. The CDR3 is 17 amino acids. The sample is drawn from a study of blood T cell repertoires in COVID-19. Sequencing input: peripheral blood. The chain carries TRBV23-1 and TRBJ1-2, with D tentatively TRBD1 (5 bases). TRBV23-1 is marked as an open reading frame, function uncertain. The clonotype was recovered from a woman between 65 and 79 years old with acute or convalescent COVID-19. The CDR3 DNA sequence: TGCGCCAGCAGTCATCGGATCAGGGTTGGCTTTAGGTATGGCTACACCTTC. Translating gives CASSHRIRVGFRYGYTF.